A selection of T cell receptor beta chains follows, all from one sample in a study of blood T cell repertoires in COVID-19. Libraries were prepared by immunoSEQ multiplex PCR; TCRdb keeps only in-frame clonotypes and omits some of them. The table includes about 260,000 clones, roughly 85% detected once. Sequencing was carried out using peripheral blood. These receptors were taken from a man aged 55 to 70 who had recovered from COVID-19. Each CDR3 is given with its conserved first and last residue. D genes are given only for firm matches. Rows may omit the clone size; those that give it use once, few, many or a size class.

CDR3aa: CASSPTEILAKNIQYF
CDR3nt: TGTGCCAGCAGCCCCACTGAAATCTTAGCCAAAAACATTCAGTACTTC
j_gene: TRBJ2-4
abundance: .
v_gene: TRBV7-9
d_gene: .

CDR3aa: CATRHKGGQGTYGYTF
CDR3nt: TGTGCCACCAGACATAAGGGGGGACAGGGGACGTATGGCTACACCTTC
j_gene: TRBJ1-2
abundance: few
v_gene: TRBV19
d_gene: TRBD1

CDR3aa: CSASYGQLLNTEAFF
CDR3nt: TGCAGTGCTAGTTATGGGCAGCTCCTGAACACTGAAGCTTTCTTT
j_gene: TRBJ1-1
abundance: .
v_gene: TRBV20-1
d_gene: .

CDR3aa: CASSGQGYQPQHF
CDR3nt: TGTGCCAGCAGCGGACAGGGATATCAGCCCCAGCATTTT
j_gene: TRBJ1-5
abundance: few
v_gene: TRBV12-3/TRBV12-4
d_gene: TRBD1

CDR3aa: CASSSRVAGGSYEQYF
CDR3nt: TGTGCCAGCAGTTCCCGGGTTGCCGGGGGCTCCTACGAGCAGTACTTC
j_gene: TRBJ2-7
abundance: .
v_gene: TRBV27
d_gene: .

CDR3aa: CASSLTGNTEAFF
CDR3nt: TGTGCCAGCAGCCTTACAGGCAACACTGAAGCTTTCTTT
j_gene: TRBJ1-1
abundance: .
v_gene: TRBV2
d_gene: .

CDR3aa: CASGLSPRTGNTGELFF
CDR3nt: TGTGCTAGTGGTTTATCCCCACGGACAGGGAACACCGGGGAGCTGTTTTTT
j_gene: TRBJ2-2
abundance: .
v_gene: TRBV12-5
d_gene: TRBD1

CDR3aa: CASSQELAGGETQYF
CDR3nt: TGTGCCAGCAGCCAAGAGCTAGCGGGAGGTGAGACCCAGTACTTC
j_gene: TRBJ2-5
abundance: .
v_gene: TRBV3-1/TRBV3-2
d_gene: TRBD2

CDR3aa: CASSRRTGATNEKLFF
CDR3nt: TGTGCCAGCAGCCGCAGGACAGGTGCAACTAATGAAAAACTGTTTTTT
j_gene: TRBJ1-4
abundance: .
v_gene: TRBV7-6
d_gene: TRBD1

CDR3aa: CASSQGYRGYTEAFF
CDR3nt: TGTGCCAGCAGCCAAGGGTACAGGGGGTATACTGAAGCTTTCTTT
j_gene: TRBJ1-1
abundance: .
v_gene: TRBV3-1/TRBV3-2
d_gene: TRBD1

CDR3aa: CASSLRESRYSTDTQYF
CDR3nt: TGCGCCAGCAGCTTGCGGGAGAGCAGGTATAGCACAGATACGCAGTATTTT
j_gene: TRBJ2-3
abundance: .
v_gene: TRBV4-1
d_gene: TRBD2

CDR3aa: CAFGQGNSPLHF
CDR3nt: TGTGCCTTCGGGCAGGGTAATTCACCCCTCCACTTT
j_gene: TRBJ1-6
abundance: .
v_gene: TRBV6-4
d_gene: .

CDR3aa: CAISESGGTGVDTQYF
CDR3nt: TGTGCCATCAGTGAGTCGGGCGGGACAGGGGTTGATACGCAGTATTTT
j_gene: TRBJ2-3
abundance: .
v_gene: TRBV10-3
d_gene: TRBD1

CDR3aa: CASSQLTGSAYGYTF
CDR3nt: TGCGCCAGCAGCCAACTGACAGGGTCAGCGTATGGCTACACCTTC
j_gene: TRBJ1-2
abundance: .
v_gene: TRBV4-1
d_gene: TRBD1

CDR3aa: CASSPGTGRNTEAFF
CDR3nt: TGTGCCAGCTCACCCGGGACAGGCCGGAACACTGAAGCTTTCTTT
j_gene: TRBJ1-1
abundance: .
v_gene: TRBV18
d_gene: TRBD1

CDR3aa: CASAGPSRGEQYF
CDR3nt: TGTGCCAGCGCGGGGCCCTCGAGGGGAGAGCAGTACTTC
j_gene: TRBJ2-7
abundance: .
v_gene: TRBV25-1
d_gene: .

CDR3aa: CASSPQTGMLLGEETQYF
CDR3nt: TGTGCCAGCAGCCCCCAGACAGGAATGCTGCTTGGGGAAGAGACCCAGTACTTC
j_gene: TRBJ2-5
abundance: .
v_gene: TRBV27
d_gene: .

CDR3aa: CATSGRTRNPGELFF
CDR3nt: TGTGCCACCAGCGGCAGGACTAGAAACCCCGGGGAGCTGTTTTTT
j_gene: TRBJ2-2
abundance: .
v_gene: TRBV15
d_gene: TRBD2

CDR3aa: CSVGQIQETQYF
CDR3nt: TGCAGCGTTGGACAAATCCAAGAGACCCAGTACTTC
j_gene: TRBJ2-5
abundance: .
v_gene: TRBV29-1
d_gene: .

CDR3aa: CASSQPQKTYEQYF
CDR3nt: TGCGCCAGCAGCCAACCGCAGAAGACCTACGAGCAGTACTTC
j_gene: TRBJ2-7
abundance: .
v_gene: TRBV4-1
d_gene: .

CDR3aa: CAWSTTDRVNSPLHF
CDR3nt: TGTGCCTGGAGTACCACCGACAGGGTGAATTCACCCCTCCACTTT
j_gene: TRBJ1-6
abundance: .
v_gene: TRBV30
d_gene: TRBD1

CDR3aa: CASSEARGSHETQYF
CDR3nt: TGTGCCAGCAGTGAAGCTAGGGGCTCGCATGAGACCCAGTACTTC
j_gene: TRBJ2-5
abundance: .
v_gene: TRBV6-1
d_gene: .

CDR3aa: CASRGPPMMNTEAFF
CDR3nt: TGTGCCAGCAGGGGGCCCCCTATGATGAACACTGAAGCTTTCTTT
j_gene: TRBJ1-1
abundance: .
v_gene: TRBV6-5
d_gene: .

CDR3aa: CASSSGDRKNSPLHF
CDR3nt: TGTGCCAGCAGCTCCGGGGACAGAAAAAATTCACCCCTCCACTTT
j_gene: TRBJ1-6
abundance: few
v_gene: TRBV7-3
d_gene: TRBD1

CDR3aa: CASRLAGANTGELFF
CDR3nt: TGTGCCAGCAGACTAGCGGGGGCGAACACCGGGGAGCTGTTTTTT
j_gene: TRBJ2-2
abundance: .
v_gene: TRBV5-6
d_gene: TRBD2

CDR3aa: CASSALAGVYNEQFF
CDR3nt: TGTGCCAGCAGCGCACTAGCGGGGGTCTACAATGAGCAGTTCTTC
j_gene: TRBJ2-1
abundance: .
v_gene: TRBV7-3
d_gene: TRBD2

CDR3aa: CASSQVGQGNTEAFF
CDR3nt: TGTGCCAGCAGCCAAGTCGGACAGGGGAACACTGAAGCTTTCTTT
j_gene: TRBJ1-1
abundance: .
v_gene: TRBV4-2
d_gene: TRBD1

CDR3aa: CASSLGEAGGNSPLHF
CDR3nt: TGTGCCAGCAGCTTAGGTGAAGCAGGAGGGAATTCACCCCTCCACTTT
j_gene: TRBJ1-6
abundance: .
v_gene: TRBV7-6
d_gene: .

CDR3aa: CASSLPLSGTGKELFF
CDR3nt: TGTGCCAGCAGCTTACCCTTGTCCGGGACAGGGAAGGAGCTGTTTTTT
j_gene: TRBJ2-2
abundance: .
v_gene: TRBV11-2
d_gene: TRBD1

CDR3aa: CASSPRIGSEQYF
CDR3nt: TGTGCCAGCAGTCCGCGGATCGGCTCCGAGCAGTACTTC
j_gene: TRBJ2-7
abundance: few
v_gene: TRBV27
d_gene: .

CDR3aa: CASSSGLVGEQYF
CDR3nt: TGTGCCAGCAGTTCGGGACTAGTTGGCGAGCAGTACTTC
j_gene: TRBJ2-7
abundance: .
v_gene: TRBV12-3/TRBV12-4
d_gene: TRBD2

CDR3aa: CASTLTLGGRQPQHF
CDR3nt: TGCGCCAGCACCCTAACTTTGGGGGGGCGTCAGCCCCAGCATTTT
j_gene: TRBJ1-5
abundance: .
v_gene: TRBV10-2
d_gene: .

CDR3aa: CASGTDRGETQYF
CDR3nt: TGTGCTAGTGGTACAGACAGGGGTGAGACCCAGTACTTC
j_gene: TRBJ2-5
abundance: .
v_gene: TRBV12-5
d_gene: TRBD1

CDR3aa: CASSPFQGTTSYGYTF
CDR3nt: TGTGCCAGCTCACCATTTCAGGGGACGACATCCTATGGCTACACCTTC
j_gene: TRBJ1-2
abundance: .
v_gene: TRBV18
d_gene: .

CDR3aa: CASSPGRREGKNEQYF
CDR3nt: TGTGCCAGCAGCCCCGGACGGCGGGAGGGCAAAAACGAGCAGTACTTC
j_gene: TRBJ2-7
abundance: .
v_gene: TRBV11-2
d_gene: TRBD2

CDR3aa: CASSQGGKGTGLQPQHF
CDR3nt: TGCGCCAGCAGCCAAGGGGGAAAAGGGACAGGGCTTCAGCCCCAGCATTTT
j_gene: TRBJ1-5
abundance: few
v_gene: TRBV4-1
d_gene: TRBD1

CDR3aa: CSASKGQGGSKNIQYF
CDR3nt: TGCAGTGCTAGTAAAGGGCAGGGTGGTAGCAAAAACATTCAGTACTTC
j_gene: TRBJ2-4
abundance: once
v_gene: TRBV20-1
d_gene: .

CDR3aa: CASSSGGLAGGTYEQYF
CDR3nt: TGCGCCAGCAGCTCGGGCGGACTAGCGGGAGGAACCTACGAGCAGTACTTC
j_gene: TRBJ2-7
abundance: few
v_gene: TRBV5-1
d_gene: TRBD2

CDR3aa: CASSLVGGASYEQYF
CDR3nt: TGTGCCAGCAGCTTGGTAGGAGGTGCCTCCTACGAGCAGTACTTC
j_gene: TRBJ2-7
abundance: .
v_gene: TRBV5-4
d_gene: .

CDR3aa: CASSASGTGRYEQYF
CDR3nt: TGTGCCAGCAGCGCATCCGGGACAGGGCGCTACGAGCAGTACTTC
j_gene: TRBJ2-7
abundance: few
v_gene: TRBV11-2
d_gene: TRBD1

CDR3aa: CASRRQGNEEKLFF
CDR3nt: TGTGCCAGCAGACGACAGGGGAACGAGGAAAAACTGTTTTTT
j_gene: TRBJ1-4
abundance: .
v_gene: TRBV2
d_gene: TRBD1

CDR3aa: CASSYLGASTDTQYF
CDR3nt: TGTGCCAGCAGTTACTTGGGGGCTAGCACAGATACGCAGTATTTT
j_gene: TRBJ2-3
abundance: .
v_gene: TRBV6-5
d_gene: .

CDR3aa: CASSSPTDRVPEAFF
CDR3nt: TGTGCCAGCAGTTCCCCGACGGACAGGGTCCCTGAAGCTTTCTTT
j_gene: TRBJ1-1
abundance: .
v_gene: TRBV6-5
d_gene: TRBD1

CDR3aa: CATSVGGTGGTEAFF
CDR3nt: TGTGCCACCAGTGTTGGGGGGACAGGGGGCACTGAAGCTTTCTTT
j_gene: TRBJ1-1
abundance: .
v_gene: TRBV24-1
d_gene: TRBD1

CDR3aa: CASSLAPLAETSYNEQFF
CDR3nt: TGCGCCAGCAGCTTGGCCCCACTAGCGGAGACCTCCTACAATGAGCAGTTCTTC
j_gene: TRBJ2-1
abundance: .
v_gene: TRBV5-1
d_gene: TRBD2

CDR3aa: CASSGNYSDTQYF
CDR3nt: TGTGCCAGCAGCGGTAATTACTCAGATACGCAGTATTTT
j_gene: TRBJ2-3
abundance: .
v_gene: TRBV9
d_gene: .

CDR3aa: CASSPIGGQETQYF
CDR3nt: TGTGCCAGCAGCCCGATCGGGGGCCAAGAGACCCAGTACTTC
j_gene: TRBJ2-5
abundance: .
v_gene: TRBV7-9
d_gene: .